The clone carrying this T cell receptor beta chain has a count of ten or more. This specimen comes from a study of early T cells in non-severe SARS-CoV-2 infection. TCRdb reanalysed the 5' RACE reads using MiXCR and keeps one entry per CDR3 protein. This sample has approximately 75,000 distinct CDR3 sequences, with about 4.9% found just once. The origin of this receptor is an adult who was a healthcare worker with PCR-confirmed SARS-CoV-2 infection or an uninfected control (not recorded which). The donor label of this sample is uncertain. The sequences come from whole blood, collected at baseline.

The CDR3 bases are TGCGCCAGCAGCCAAGAAGGGCCTAGCGGGATCCAGAACAATGAGCAGTTCTTC. Translation gives CASSQEGPSGIQNNEQFF. The chain couples TRBV4-1 to TRBJ2-1; 9 bases agree with TRBD2. The CDR3 is made up of 18 amino acids. The germline CDR1 and CDR2 sequences are MGHRA and YSYEKL. After removal of 0 bases from V and 5 bases from J, the junction contained 11 bases not matched to a gene.